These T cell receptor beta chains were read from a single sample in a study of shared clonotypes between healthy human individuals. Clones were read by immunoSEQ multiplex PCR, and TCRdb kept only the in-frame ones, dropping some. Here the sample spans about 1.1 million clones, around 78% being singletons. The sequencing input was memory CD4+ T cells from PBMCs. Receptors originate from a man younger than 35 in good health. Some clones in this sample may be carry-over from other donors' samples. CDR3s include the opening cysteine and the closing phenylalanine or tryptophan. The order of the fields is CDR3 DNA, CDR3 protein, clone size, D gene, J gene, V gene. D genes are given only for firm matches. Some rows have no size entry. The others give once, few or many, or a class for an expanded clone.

TGTGCCAGCAGCCACCAAGATAAGGGACAGGGGTTGGGGCGTTTTTACGAGCAGTACTTC | CASSHQDKGQGLGRFYEQYF | NA | TRBD1 | TRBJ2-7 | TRBV27
TGTGCCAGCAGCGGTCAGGGGGTCACTGAAGCTTTCTTT | CASSGQGVTEAFF | NA | TRBD1 | TRBJ1-1 | TRBV7-9
TGTGCCAGCAGCTTGGCTGGAAGCACAGATACGCAGTATTTT | CASSLAGSTDTQYF | NA | NA | TRBJ2-3 | TRBV5-5
TGTGCCAGCAGCCAAAATCGGGACAGGGGCGACTATGGCTACACCTTC | CASSQNRDRGDYGYTF | NA | TRBD1 | TRBJ1-2 | TRBV11-2
TGCAGCGCTGAAGCAAGGGGGCAAGAGACCCAGTACTTC | CSAEARGQETQYF | NA | NA | TRBJ2-5 | TRBV29-1
TGTGCCAGCAGCTTAGGTAGGCCCCGAGTCACTGAAGCTTTCTTT | CASSLGRPRVTEAFF | NA | NA | TRBJ1-1 | TRBV5-4
TGTGCCACCAGCAGAGGTGAGACGGGTCAGCCCCAGCATTTT | CATSRGETGQPQHF | NA | NA | TRBJ1-5 | TRBV15
TGTGCCAGCAGCCGCTCGCAGTTTAGCGGGCTTAGCACAGATACGCAGTATTTT | CASSRSQFSGLSTDTQYF | NA | TRBD2 | TRBJ2-3 | TRBV28
TGCGCCAGCAGCTTGGCCGCAGGGGCGTCAGATACGCAGTATTTT | CASSLAAGASDTQYF | NA | NA | TRBJ2-3 | TRBV5-1
TGTGCCAGCAGTGATAGGTTCATGAACACTGAAGCTTTCTTT | CASSDRFMNTEAFF | NA | NA | TRBJ1-1 | TRBV25-1
TGTGCCAGCAGCCGATGGACAGGGATGGACACCGGGGAGCTGTTTTTT | CASSRWTGMDTGELFF | once | TRBD1 | TRBJ2-2 | TRBV7-9
TGCGCCAGCAGGTTGGACTGGAGCTCCTACGAGCAGTACTTC | CASRLDWSSYEQYF | few | NA | TRBJ2-7 | TRBV5-1
TGTGCCATCAGGGACAGTAATAGCAATCAGCCCCAGCATTTT | CAIRDSNSNQPQHF | once | NA | TRBJ1-5 | TRBV10-3
TGTGCCAGCTCACCGAGCCGACAGGGGAGGGGCACTGAAGCTTTCTTT | CASSPSRQGRGTEAFF | once | TRBD1 | TRBJ1-1 | TRBV18
TGTGCCAGCAGCTTAGGACATTATAGCAATCAGCCCCAGCATTTT | CASSLGHYSNQPQHF | once | NA | TRBJ1-5 | TRBV5-5
TGTGCCAGCAGCTCACGGGCGACAGGGGAAGGTGAAAAACTGTTTTTT | CASSSRATGEGEKLFF | NA | TRBD1 | TRBJ1-4 | TRBV5-4
TGTGCCAGCAGCCCCTCGACAGGGGAAGCTTTCTTT | CASSPSTGEAFF | NA | TRBD1 | TRBJ1-1 | TRBV7-3
TGTGCCAGCAGAAGGACAGGGGACACTGAAGCTTTCTTT | CASRRTGDTEAFF | NA | TRBD1 | TRBJ1-1 | TRBV25-1
TGTGCCAGCAGCTTCCAGGGGAATGAGCAGTTCTTC | CASSFQGNEQFF | NA | NA | TRBJ2-1 | TRBV7-2
TGTGCCAGCAGGAAGAGGACTAGCGCGGGCAATGAGCAGTTCTTC | CASRKRTSAGNEQFF | NA | TRBD2 | TRBJ2-1 | TRBV6-1
TGTGCCAGCAGCCCCCAGGGGCCCGATCAGCCCCAGCATTTT | CASSPQGPDQPQHF | NA | NA | TRBJ1-5 | TRBV7-2
TGTGCCAGCAGCGTACAGGGGTTGGGCGGCTACACCTTC | CASSVQGLGGYTF | NA | TRBD1 | TRBJ1-2 | TRBV7-2
TGTGCCAGCTGGGACAGGGATTCTGGGGCCAACGTCCTGACTTTC | CASWDRDSGANVLTF | many | TRBD1 | TRBJ2-6 | TRBV28
TGCGCCAGCAGCTCCCTCCCCCGGGATGAAGAGACCCAGTACTTC | CASSSLPRDEETQYF | NA | NA | TRBJ2-5 | TRBV5-1
TGCGCCAGCAGCTTAGAGATTGGGGGAAACACCATATATTTT | CASSLEIGGNTIYF | NA | NA | TRBJ1-3 | TRBV5-1
TGTGCCAGCAGCAAAACGGGTAACGAGCAGTACTTC | CASSKTGNEQYF | NA | NA | TRBJ2-7 | TRBV7-2
TGTGCCAGCTCCCAGGATTACAATGAGCAGTTCTTC | CASSQDYNEQFF | NA | NA | TRBJ2-1 | TRBV5-6
TGTGCCAGCAGCTTCACTGGCAGAGAGCAGTTCTTC | CASSFTGREQFF | NA | NA | TRBJ2-1 | TRBV7-2
TGCAGCGTACGACAGGGGAGCACAGATACGCAGTATTTT | CSVRQGSTDTQYF | few | TRBD1 | TRBJ2-3 | TRBV29-1
TGCGCCAGCAGCTTGGAGGGACCCCAAGAGACCCAGTACTTC | CASSLEGPQETQYF | few | NA | TRBJ2-5 | TRBV5-1
TGTGCCAGTAGTCCCGCAGGTTGGTCCTATGGCTACACCTTC | CASSPAGWSYGYTF | NA | NA | TRBJ1-2 | TRBV19
TGTGCCAGCAGCTCCCTAGAGGCGGGGGGAGAGACCCAGTACTTC | CASSSLEAGGETQYF | NA | TRBD2 | TRBJ2-5 | TRBV11-2
TGTGCCAGCAGCTTAGCCCTCGGACCGCACCAGTACTTC | CASSLALGPHQYF | NA | NA | TRBJ2-4 | TRBV11-1
TGTGCCAGCAGTCATCCGGGACAGAGCATGAACACTGAAGCTTTCTTT | CASSHPGQSMNTEAFF | few | TRBD1 | TRBJ1-1 | TRBV5-4
TGTGCCAGCAGGTCGGGACAGGGTAGCGATGAGCAGTTCTTC | CASRSGQGSDEQFF | NA | TRBD1 | TRBJ2-1 | TRBV7-3